This TCR beta chain was recovered during a study of response to subunit inactivated influenza vaccine (dated by TCRdb to 2017 to 2018). Background on the whole study: Deep quantitative T cell receptor repertoire profiling was used in the study to track responses to a trivalent subunit inactivated influenza vaccine. On the study overall, not on this receptor specifically: The authors suggested that each seasonal influenza vaccination may recruit only a limited number of new T cells.

The CDR3 holds 14 amino acids from the cysteine to the phenylalanine. Of all the DNA, just the CDR3 is kept, 42 bases in frame from base 1. CDR1 and CDR2 were assigned from the germline V gene as MNHNS and SASEGT. Trimming costs V 0 bases and J 6 bases, and their ends lie 6 bases apart. The library was built by means of RT-PCR. The listed sequencing device is Illumina HiSeq 2500. TCRdb reworked the public reads: Q25 trimming with fastp, MiXCR clone assembly, productive beta chains retained. CDR3 protein duplicates are merged, each entry listing the most common genes and DNA. The sample table shows hundreds of thousands of distinct CDR3 sequences, and roughly 25% are seen once. The ten largest clones represent 1.9% of the sample. This clonotype was counted between two and nine times. There is no known antigen for this receptor. No much larger clonotype is one base removed from it; base qualities were not supplied.

Sequenced material: CD4+ T cells sorted from PBMCs, taken more than 4 days after vaccination. The chain employs TRBV6-1 and TRBJ1-6, with the D gene uncertain. The clonotype comes from a man aged 45-65 years who received an inactivated influenza vaccine. Donor details come from another sample of the same person, matched by shared clones. The DNA is as follows: TGTGCCAGCAGTGAAGCAGGGATTAATTCACCCCTCCACTTT. Its amino acids are CASSEAGINSPLHF.